These T cell receptor beta chains were read from a single sample in a study of blood T cell repertoires in COVID-19. Produced via immunoSEQ multiplex PCR; TCRdb's table is partial and in-frame only. Of approximately 230,000 clones in the sample, around 89% were seen once. Sequencing input: peripheral blood. The origin of the receptors is a woman aged 25 to 45 with COVID-19, enrolled during active disease. CDR3s include the opening cysteine and the closing phenylalanine or tryptophan. Each record gives: J gene, D gene, clone size, V gene, CDR3 protein, CDR3 DNA. A D gene is named only where the DNA matches it firmly. The size field is filled for only some rows; it gives once, few, many or a size class.

J gene: TRBJ2-3; D gene: -; clone size: -; V gene: TRBV5-6; CDR3 protein: CASSLVGARGRTDTQYF; CDR3 DNA: TGTGCCAGCAGCTTGGTCGGCGCGCGGGGCCGCACAGATACGCAGTATTTT
J gene: TRBJ1-6; D gene: TRBD1; clone size: -; V gene: TRBV7-8; CDR3 protein: CASSLVGITGGSPLHF; CDR3 DNA: TGTGCCAGCAGCTTGGTGGGGATAACAGGGGGTTCACCCCTCCACTTT
J gene: TRBJ2-2; D gene: -; clone size: -; V gene: TRBV10-3; CDR3 protein: CATRQGFSDTGELFF; CDR3 DNA: TGTGCCACCCGGCAGGGCTTCAGCGACACCGGGGAGCTGTTTTTT
J gene: TRBJ1-2; D gene: -; clone size: -; V gene: TRBV10-1; CDR3 protein: CASSASRETGYTF; CDR3 DNA: TGCGCCAGCAGTGCCTCGAGGGAGACTGGCTACACCTTC
J gene: TRBJ2-1; D gene: -; clone size: -; V gene: TRBV10-3; CDR3 protein: CAISDPRGRYNEQFF; CDR3 DNA: TGTGCCATCAGTGACCCTCGGGGGAGGTACAATGAGCAGTTCTTC
J gene: TRBJ1-1; D gene: -; clone size: -; V gene: TRBV30; CDR3 protein: CAWAGVKAGPFF; CDR3 DNA: TGTGCCTGGGCGGGGGTCAAAGCCGGGCCTTTCTTT
J gene: TRBJ2-7; D gene: -; clone size: -; V gene: TRBV19; CDR3 protein: CASRGRHSSYEQYF; CDR3 DNA: TGTGCCAGTCGTGGCAGGCACTCTTCCTACGAGCAGTACTTC
J gene: TRBJ2-5; D gene: TRBD1; clone size: -; V gene: TRBV5-8; CDR3 protein: CASSLWAGGSETQYF; CDR3 DNA: TGTGCCAGCAGCTTGTGGGCAGGGGGATCCGAGACCCAGTACTTC
J gene: TRBJ2-7; D gene: TRBD1; clone size: -; V gene: TRBV28; CDR3 protein: CASSPWTGRSSYEQYF; CDR3 DNA: TGTGCCAGCAGTCCGTGGACAGGGCGTTCCTCCTACGAGCAGTACTTC
J gene: TRBJ2-4; D gene: TRBD2; clone size: -; V gene: TRBV4-3; CDR3 protein: CASSQFTLSGRASGKNIQYF; CDR3 DNA: TGCGCCAGCAGCCAATTCACCCTTAGCGGGAGGGCATCGGGCAAAAACATTCAGTACTTC
J gene: TRBJ1-6; D gene: -; clone size: few; V gene: TRBV7-9; CDR3 protein: CASSLRENSPLHF; CDR3 DNA: TGTGCCAGCAGCTTACGAGAGAATTCACCCCTCCACTTT
J gene: TRBJ2-5; D gene: TRBD2; clone size: -; V gene: TRBV7-2; CDR3 protein: CASSSLAVAKTQYF; CDR3 DNA: TGTGCCAGCAGCTCCCTAGCGGTCGCAAAGACCCAGTACTTC
J gene: TRBJ2-7; D gene: TRBD1; clone size: -; V gene: TRBV2; CDR3 protein: CASSEIRQGYSYEQYF; CDR3 DNA: TGTGCCAGCAGTGAAATTCGACAGGGTTATTCCTACGAGCAGTACTTC
J gene: TRBJ1-4; D gene: -; clone size: -; V gene: TRBV28; CDR3 protein: CASSLGQEKLFF; CDR3 DNA: TGTGCCAGCAGTTTAGGACAGGAAAAACTGTTTTTT
J gene: TRBJ2-5; D gene: TRBD2; clone size: -; V gene: TRBV4-3; CDR3 protein: CASSQEVAGGGETQYF; CDR3 DNA: TGCGCCAGCAGCCAAGAGGTAGCGGGGGGGGGAGAGACCCAGTACTTC
J gene: TRBJ2-3; D gene: TRBD2; clone size: -; V gene: TRBV9; CDR3 protein: CASSEGLAGGPGDTQYF; CDR3 DNA: TGTGCCAGCAGCGAGGGACTAGCGGGAGGGCCGGGAGATACGCAGTATTTT
J gene: TRBJ1-2; D gene: -; clone size: once; V gene: TRBV11-2; CDR3 protein: CASSLGTPGAYTF; CDR3 DNA: TGTGCCAGCAGCTTAGGGACACCAGGGGCCTACACCTTC
J gene: TRBJ1-4; D gene: TRBD1; clone size: -; V gene: TRBV7-8; CDR3 protein: CASSVQGMSEKLFF; CDR3 DNA: TGTGCCAGCAGTGTACAGGGGATGAGTGAAAAACTGTTTTTT
J gene: TRBJ1-4; D gene: TRBD1; clone size: -; V gene: TRBV7-6; CDR3 protein: CASSSRTGPAEKLFF; CDR3 DNA: TGTGCCAGCAGCTCCCGGACAGGTCCCGCTGAAAAACTGTTTTTT
J gene: TRBJ1-1; D gene: -; clone size: -; V gene: TRBV29-1; CDR3 protein: CSVAVGDTEAFF; CDR3 DNA: TGCAGCGTTGCGGTGGGAGACACTGAAGCTTTCTTT
J gene: TRBJ2-5; D gene: TRBD1; clone size: few; V gene: TRBV6-5; CDR3 protein: CASSYSYRGRLETQYF; CDR3 DNA: TGTGCCAGCAGTTACTCGTACAGGGGGCGGTTGGAGACCCAGTACTTC
J gene: TRBJ2-6; D gene: -; clone size: -; V gene: TRBV27; CDR3 protein: CASSLSLGAGANVLTF; CDR3 DNA: TGTGCCAGCAGTTTGTCTTTGGGGGCGGGGGCCAACGTCCTGACTTTC
J gene: TRBJ2-5; D gene: -; clone size: -; V gene: TRBV18; CDR3 protein: CASSPRRREETQYF; CDR3 DNA: TGTGCCAGCTCACCACGACGGAGAGAAGAGACCCAGTACTTC
J gene: TRBJ1-5; D gene: TRBD1; clone size: -; V gene: TRBV2; CDR3 protein: CASSQGAREPQHF; CDR3 DNA: TGTGCCAGCAGTCAGGGGGCCCGGGAGCCCCAGCATTTT
J gene: TRBJ2-1; D gene: -; clone size: once; V gene: TRBV29-1; CDR3 protein: CSALQGFSYNEQFF; CDR3 DNA: TGCAGCGCCCTACAGGGATTTTCCTACAATGAGCAGTTCTTC
J gene: TRBJ1-1; D gene: -; clone size: -; V gene: TRBV6-2/TRBV6-3; CDR3 protein: CASSYRGTANTEAFF; CDR3 DNA: TGTGCCAGCAGTTACCGGGGGACGGCGAACACTGAAGCTTTCTTT
J gene: TRBJ1-4; D gene: -; clone size: -; V gene: TRBV23-1; CDR3 protein: CASSQPREGREKLFF; CDR3 DNA: TGCGCCAGCAGTCAACCCCGGGAGGGTCGGGAAAAACTGTTTTTT
J gene: TRBJ2-1; D gene: -; clone size: -; V gene: TRBV27; CDR3 protein: CATGQRLSGYNEQFF; CDR3 DNA: TGTGCCACCGGACAGCGATTATCTGGCTACAATGAGCAGTTCTTC
J gene: TRBJ1-2; D gene: -; clone size: -; V gene: TRBV3-1/TRBV3-2; CDR3 protein: CASSHDFKWGVSDYGYTF; CDR3 DNA: TGTGCCAGCAGCCATGATTTTAAGTGGGGAGTTTCTGACTATGGCTACACCTTC
J gene: TRBJ2-3; D gene: TRBD2; clone size: -; V gene: TRBV19; CDR3 protein: CASSTVLGTSGRDTQYF; CDR3 DNA: TGTGCCAGTAGTACCGTCCTCGGGACTAGCGGGAGGGATACGCAGTATTTT
J gene: TRBJ2-7; D gene: -; clone size: -; V gene: TRBV28; CDR3 protein: CASSFHRDREQYF; CDR3 DNA: TGTGCCAGCAGTTTCCACAGGGATAGGGAGCAGTACTTC
J gene: TRBJ1-2; D gene: TRBD1; clone size: -; V gene: TRBV19; CDR3 protein: CASSTGPGQGNRRRYGYTF; CDR3 DNA: TGTGCCAGTAGTACGGGGCCGGGACAGGGAAACCGTCGACGCTATGGCTACACCTTC
J gene: TRBJ2-1; D gene: TRBD2; clone size: -; V gene: TRBV28; CDR3 protein: CASAWNGGKREQFF; CDR3 DNA: TGTGCCAGCGCGTGGAACGGGGGGAAACGTGAGCAGTTCTTC
J gene: TRBJ2-5; D gene: TRBD2; clone size: -; V gene: TRBV19; CDR3 protein: CASSTTSGGAQETQYF; CDR3 DNA: TGTGCCAGTAGTACGACTAGCGGGGGGGCCCAAGAGACCCAGTACTTC
J gene: TRBJ2-2; D gene: -; clone size: -; V gene: TRBV30; CDR3 protein: CAWSGGAGELFF; CDR3 DNA: TGTGCCTGGAGTGGGGGAGCCGGGGAGCTGTTTTTT
J gene: TRBJ2-5; D gene: TRBD2; clone size: -; V gene: TRBV7-2; CDR3 protein: CASSYRTSGSETQYF; CDR3 DNA: TGTGCCAGCAGCTATCGGACTAGCGGGAGTGAGACCCAGTACTTC
J gene: TRBJ2-1; D gene: TRBD1; clone size: -; V gene: TRBV6-5; CDR3 protein: CASSRDRGNNEQFF; CDR3 DNA: TGTGCCAGCAGCCGGGACAGGGGAAACAATGAGCAGTTCTTC
J gene: TRBJ1-1; D gene: TRBD1; clone size: -; V gene: TRBV3-1/TRBV3-2; CDR3 protein: CASSHSNYRGDTEAFF; CDR3 DNA: TGTGCCAGCAGCCACTCGAATTACAGGGGAGACACTGAAGCTTTCTTT
J gene: TRBJ2-5; D gene: -; clone size: -; V gene: TRBV7-2; CDR3 protein: CASSYRVQETQYF; CDR3 DNA: TGTGCCAGCAGTTACAGAGTCCAAGAGACCCAGTACTTC
J gene: TRBJ2-2; D gene: TRBD2; clone size: -; V gene: TRBV11-2; CDR3 protein: CASSLLRGGPGELFF; CDR3 DNA: TGTGCCAGCAGCTTATTACGGGGGGGCCCCGGGGAGCTGTTTTTT
J gene: TRBJ2-7; D gene: TRBD1; clone size: -; V gene: TRBV7-2; CDR3 protein: CASSNPDRATYEQYF; CDR3 DNA: TGTGCCAGCAGCAACCCCGACAGGGCGACCTACGAGCAGTACTTC
J gene: TRBJ1-1; D gene: -; clone size: -; V gene: TRBV6-5; CDR3 protein: CASSEELNTEAFF; CDR3 DNA: TGTGCCAGCAGCGAGGAGCTGAACACTGAAGCTTTCTTT
J gene: TRBJ2-6; D gene: -; clone size: -; V gene: TRBV15; CDR3 protein: CATSSRESGANVLTF; CDR3 DNA: TGTGCCACCAGCAGCAGGGAATCTGGGGCCAACGTCCTGACTTTC
J gene: TRBJ1-5; D gene: -; clone size: -; V gene: TRBV11-2; CDR3 protein: CASSFGQSNQPQHF; CDR3 DNA: TGTGCCAGCAGCTTTGGGCAAAGCAATCAGCCCCAGCATTTT
J gene: TRBJ1-5; D gene: TRBD1; clone size: -; V gene: TRBV29-1; CDR3 protein: CSATSGQNNQPQHF; CDR3 DNA: TGCAGCGCTACCTCGGGACAGAACAATCAGCCCCAGCATTTT
J gene: TRBJ1-3; D gene: -; clone size: -; V gene: TRBV28; CDR3 protein: CASSLSLRSGNTIYF; CDR3 DNA: TGTGCCAGCAGTTTATCCCTACGCTCTGGAAACACCATATATTTT
J gene: TRBJ2-3; D gene: -; clone size: -; V gene: TRBV28; CDR3 protein: CASSQGLKTDTQYF; CDR3 DNA: TGTGCCAGCAGTCAGGGACTCAAGACAGATACGCAGTATTTT
J gene: TRBJ2-1; D gene: TRBD1; clone size: -; V gene: TRBV28; CDR3 protein: CASIWKGAFYNEQFF; CDR3 DNA: TGTGCCAGCATCTGGAAGGGGGCCTTCTACAATGAGCAGTTCTTC
J gene: TRBJ2-3; D gene: TRBD2; clone size: -; V gene: TRBV15; CDR3 protein: CATSRDQRDIADTQYF; CDR3 DNA: TGTGCCACCAGCAGAGATCAGCGGGATATCGCAGATACGCAGTATTTT